These T cell receptor beta chains were read from a single sample in a study of T-cell reconstitution after alpha-beta-depleted transplantation in children. TCRdb processed the PCR reads anew with MiXCR; each CDR3 protein has one entry. Of 500,000 or so distinct CDR3 sequences listed, 9.5% to 12% are singletons. This specimen consisted of PBMCs, mostly from graft donor cells, obtained 180 days after TCRalphabeta/CD19-depleted stem cell transplant. These receptor sequences come from a female patient younger than 10 who had a stem cell transplant for aplastic anemia, so the T cells may come from the graft donor. The CDR3 runs from the conserved cysteine through the conserved F or W. The order of the fields is clone size, V gene, D gene, J gene, CDR3 protein, CDR3 DNA. D genes are given only for firm matches. Rows may omit the clone size; those that give it use once, few, many or a size class.

clone_size: many; v_call: TRBV5-1; d_call: TRBD1; j_call: TRBJ1-1; cdr3_aa: CASSLGDRVPNTEAFF; cdr3_nt: TGCGCCAGCAGCTTGGGGGACAGAGTCCCGAACACTGAAGCTTTCTTT
clone_size: .; v_call: TRBV11-2; d_call: .; j_call: TRBJ2-2; cdr3_aa: CASSRSGELSGLITGELFF; cdr3_nt: TGTGCCAGCAGCCGATCTGGAGAACTTAGCGGCCTAATCACCGGGGAGCTGTTTTTT
clone_size: many; v_call: TRBV12-3/TRBV12-4; d_call: .; j_call: TRBJ2-3; cdr3_aa: CASSRRQSKSTDTQYF; cdr3_nt: TGTGCCAGCAGTCGCCGACAGTCCAAAAGCACAGATACGCAGTATTTT
clone_size: .; v_call: TRBV3-1; d_call: .; j_call: TRBJ2-1; cdr3_aa: CASTNRAGKPISDEQFF; cdr3_nt: TGTGCCAGCACCAACCGTGCGGGGAAACCCATTTCCGATGAGCAGTTCTTC
clone_size: few; v_call: TRBV4-3; d_call: .; j_call: TRBJ2-1; cdr3_aa: CASSRDRVYNEQFF; cdr3_nt: TGCGCCAGCAGCCGCGACAGAGTTTACAATGAGCAGTTCTTC
clone_size: .; v_call: TRBV4-3; d_call: TRBD1; j_call: TRBJ1-2; cdr3_aa: CASSQGTGAPNYGYTF; cdr3_nt: TGCGCCAGCAGCCAAGGAACAGGGGCCCCAAACTATGGCTACACCTTC
clone_size: .; v_call: TRBV9; d_call: TRBD2; j_call: TRBJ2-3; cdr3_aa: CASSVIAGVRSTDTQYF; cdr3_nt: TGTGCCAGCAGCGTTATAGCGGGAGTACGGAGCACAGATACGCAGTATTTT
clone_size: few; v_call: TRBV4-3; d_call: .; j_call: TRBJ1-3; cdr3_aa: CASSTKAGSGNTIYF; cdr3_nt: TGCGCCAGCAGCACCAAGGCGGGCTCTGGAAACACCATATATTTT
clone_size: many; v_call: TRBV29-1; d_call: TRBD2; j_call: TRBJ2-1; cdr3_aa: CSVDWLAEGDEQFF; cdr3_nt: TGCAGCGTTGACTGGCTAGCGGAGGGCGATGAGCAGTTCTTC
clone_size: few; v_call: TRBV20-1; d_call: .; j_call: TRBJ2-1; cdr3_aa: CSARTPSYNEQFF; cdr3_nt: TGCAGTGCTAGAACCCCATCCTACAATGAGCAGTTCTTC
clone_size: few; v_call: TRBV12-3/TRBV12-4; d_call: TRBD2; j_call: TRBJ2-1; cdr3_aa: CASSPGTSMNEQFF; cdr3_nt: TGTGCCAGCAGCCCCGGGACTAGTATGAATGAGCAGTTCTTC
clone_size: .; v_call: TRBV6-5; d_call: .; j_call: TRBJ2-4; cdr3_aa: CASSYSSWGPAKNIQYF; cdr3_nt: TGTGCCAGCAGTTACTCGTCTTGGGGACCAGCCAAAAACATTCAGTACTTC
clone_size: few; v_call: TRBV12-3/TRBV12-4; d_call: TRBD1; j_call: TRBJ1-1; cdr3_aa: CASSLVKRQGDTEAFF; cdr3_nt: TGTGCCAGCAGTTTAGTAAAAAGACAGGGCGACACTGAAGCTTTCTTT
clone_size: .; v_call: TRBV5-1; d_call: TRBD1; j_call: TRBJ1-4; cdr3_aa: CASSVGTGGIQKLFF; cdr3_nt: TGCGCCAGCAGCGTTGGGACAGGGGGCATACAAAAACTGTTTTTT
clone_size: many; v_call: TRBV12-3/TRBV12-4; d_call: .; j_call: TRBJ2-7; cdr3_aa: CASSPGSYEQYF; cdr3_nt: TGTGCCAGCAGCCCCGGCTCCTACGAGCAGTACTTC
clone_size: .; v_call: TRBV4-1; d_call: .; j_call: TRBJ2-1; cdr3_aa: CASSQVRGGYNEQFF; cdr3_nt: TGCGCCAGCAGCCAAGTCAGGGGTGGCTACAATGAGCAGTTCTTC
clone_size: .; v_call: TRBV5-1; d_call: .; j_call: TRBJ2-5; cdr3_aa: CASSMGWGRAEETQYF; cdr3_nt: TGCGCCAGCAGCATGGGGTGGGGGCGGGCAGAAGAGACCCAGTACTTC
clone_size: few; v_call: TRBV18; d_call: .; j_call: TRBJ2-1; cdr3_aa: CASSRPISLSYNEQFF; cdr3_nt: TGTGCCAGCTCACGGCCGATTTCCCTCTCCTACAATGAGCAGTTCTTC
clone_size: once; v_call: TRBV14; d_call: TRBD2; j_call: TRBJ2-2; cdr3_aa: CASSQDPPGLAGGPWEDTGELFF; cdr3_nt: TGTGCCAGCAGCCAAGACCCTCCGGGACTAGCGGGAGGGCCGTGGGAAGACACCGGGGAGCTGTTTTTT
clone_size: few; v_call: TRBV7-3; d_call: .; j_call: TRBJ2-1; cdr3_aa: CASSLRTERLQPYNEQFF; cdr3_nt: TGTGCCAGCAGCTTAAGAACTGAGCGCCTCCAGCCCTACAATGAGCAGTTCTTC
clone_size: many; v_call: TRBV18; d_call: .; j_call: TRBJ2-5; cdr3_aa: CASSPYQETQYF; cdr3_nt: TGTGCCAGCTCACCGTACCAAGAGACCCAGTACTTC
clone_size: few; v_call: TRBV3-1; d_call: .; j_call: TRBJ2-1; cdr3_aa: CASSPYWGSYNEQFF; cdr3_nt: TGTGCCAGCAGCCCCTACTGGGGCTCCTACAATGAGCAGTTCTTC
clone_size: .; v_call: TRBV24-1; d_call: TRBD2; j_call: TRBJ2-1; cdr3_aa: CATSDPLAGEFNEQFF; cdr3_nt: TGTGCCACCAGTGACCCACTAGCGGGAGAATTCAATGAGCAGTTCTTC
clone_size: few; v_call: TRBV7-8; d_call: .; j_call: TRBJ1-1; cdr3_aa: CASSLVASGNTEAFF; cdr3_nt: TGTGCCAGCAGCTTAGTGGCCTCAGGGAACACTGAAGCTTTCTTT
clone_size: .; v_call: TRBV28; d_call: TRBD2; j_call: TRBJ2-7; cdr3_aa: CASSLPRSGSNYEQYF; cdr3_nt: TGTGCCAGCAGTTTACCACGTAGCGGGTCTAACTACGAGCAGTACTTC